This T cell receptor beta chain was found in a study of early T cells in non-severe SARS-CoV-2 infection. V was clipped by 0 bases and J by 8 bases; unmatched bases: 11. CDR1 and CDR2 (germline): MGHRA, YSYEKL. The length of the CDR3 is 17 residues. Molecules of cDNA were individually given unique molecular identifiers that were attached to them. TCRdb itself ran the 5' RACE reads through MiXCR, one entry per CDR3 protein. The profile covers some 71,000 distinct CDR3 sequences, with approximately 10% appearing a single time and approximately 6.4% taken by the ten largest. This receptor was obtained from an adult who was a healthcare worker with PCR-confirmed SARS-CoV-2 infection or an uninfected control (not recorded which). Sequenced material: whole blood. The rearrangement links TRBV4-1 to TRBJ2-2; 8 bases are shared with TRBD1. The CDR3 coding sequence is TGCGCCAGCAGCCAAGATGGAGGACAGGGTTGGCTGGGGGAGCTGTTTTTT. Its translation: CASSQDGGQGWLGELFF.